These 8 T cell receptor beta chains originate from one sample sequenced in a study of T cells after yellow fever vaccination. TCRdb re-called the 5' RACE reads with MiXCR, one entry per CDR3 protein. The table includes about 360,000 distinct CDR3 sequences, 6.2% detected once. This sample comprised PBMCs, obtained 5 days after the yellow fever booster vaccination. All receptors come from a man aged 30 to 45 who received the YFV17D yellow fever vaccine.

This clonotype was counted between two and nine times. The J gene is TRBJ2-2, the V gene TRBV5-4; 9 bases are shared with TRBD1. The CDR3 loop spans 15 amino acids. CDR1 is SGHNT, CDR2 YYREEE, per germline (reference sequence). V gave up 2 bases and J gave up 6 bases; unmatched junction bases: 5. This CDR3 reads CASSFGDRDSGELFF. In DNA, the CDR3 is TGTGCCAGCAGCTTTGGGGACAGGGATTCCGGGGAGCTGTTTTTT.

This clonotype has at least ten counts. The J gene is TRBJ2-7, the V gene TRBV6-5; 7 nucleotides line up with TRBD2. Germline V gene sequence: CDR1 MNHEY, CDR2 SVGAGI. The CDR3 totals 15 residues. The ends lost 7 bases at V and 0 bases at J; junction bases unmatched: 9. The CDR3 DNA sequence: TGTGCCAGCATTTTCCGGGAGGTCGGCTCCTACGAGCAGTACTTC. The encoded protein is CASIFREVGSYEQYF.

This clonotype showed up many times. The J gene is TRBJ2-2, the V gene TRBV6-5; no clear D. The CDR3 extends over 13 amino acids. Looked up from germline, CDR1 is MNHEY and CDR2 is SVGAGI. Trimming pared 2 bases from V and 2 bases from J, leaving 3 bases between. The CDR3 sequence is CASSYLNTGELFF. The CDR3 region has the DNA TGTGCCAGCAGTTACCTTAACACCGGGGAGCTGTTTTTT.

This clonotype occurred many times. The V gene is TRBV7-2, the J gene TRBJ1-1; 7 bases are shared with TRBD1. V trimming: 3 bases; J trimming: 5 bases; junction bases outside the gene matches: 6. The CDR3 totals 14 residues. Germline values: CDR1 SGHTA, CDR2 FQGNSA. The CDR3 coding sequence is TGTGCCAGCAGCTTTGGGACAGCGGCTACTGAAGCTTTCTTT. Translating gives CASSFGTAATEAFF.

This clonotype came up a few times. V is TRBV6-5 and J is TRBJ2-3; D perhaps matches TRBD1 (6 bases). V dropped 8 bases and J dropped 3 bases, with 15 bases sitting between them. Per the germline V gene, CDR1 is MNHEY and CDR2 is SVGAGI. The CDR3 length is 14 residues. CDR3 loop: CASGWGQGTDTQYF. CDR3 nucleotide sequence: TGTGCCAGCGGTTGGGGGCAGGGTACAGATACGCAGTATTTT.

This clonotype was detected only a few times. This rearrangement joins TRBV16 to TRBJ1-6; weak D call: TRBD1 (5 bases). This CDR3 region has 15 residues. Trimming took 0 bases from V and 5 from J, leaving 8 bases between them. Germline loops: CDR1 KGHSY, CDR2 FQNENV. The chain's CDR3 is CASSQSAGNNSPLHF. The CDR3 coding sequence is TGTGCCAGCAGCCAATCGGCAGGGAATAATTCACCCCTCCACTTT.

V and J are TRBV10-3 and TRBJ2-5, with TRBD2 matching 7 bases. V was pared by 8 bases and J by 5 bases, with 11 bases of the junction left unmatched. CDR3 length: 14 amino acids. Germline-derived CDR1 and CDR2 are ENHRY and SYGVKD. The CDR3 nucleotides read TGTGCCATCGGCGACTTGGGGGGAGGGGAGACCCAGTACTTC. This codes for CAIGDLGGGETQYF.

The V gene is TRBV7-2, the J gene TRBJ2-7; 8 bases line up with TRBD2. There are 15 residues in the CDR3. The ends lost 3 bases at V and 0 bases at J; junction bases unmatched: 4. Per germline, CDR1 SGHTA and CDR2 FQGNSA. This chain's CDR3 is CASSLGGRLSYEQYF. The CDR3 DNA reads TGTGCCAGCAGCTTGGGCGGGAGGCTCTCCTACGAGCAGTACTTC.